These 20 T cell receptor beta chains came from one sample sequenced in a study of shared clonotypes between healthy human individuals. The data were produced by immunoSEQ multiplex PCR, yet TCRdb's version contains in-frame clones alone and is incomplete. The repertoire consists of roughly 1,500,000 clones, with 95% to 99% occurring once and the leading ten covering about 0.42%. The sample consisted of naive CD4+ T cells sorted from blood. Subset indicated: CD45RA+ positively selected. The receptor set was obtained from a man aged 25 to 40 in good health.

In its sample, this clone was seen once. V gene TRBV7-9 combines with J gene TRBJ2-6; TRBD1 matches 7 bases. CDR1 is SEHNR and CDR2 is FQNEAQ in the germline V gene (reference sequence). The CDR3 is 18 amino acids. The V segment lost 5 bases and the J segment 0 bases; nucleotides outside the gene matches: 10. Here the CDR3 reads CASSAGDRAVSGANVLTF. CDR3 sequence (DNA): TGTGCCAGCAGCGCAGGAGACAGGGCAGTCTCTGGGGCCAACGTCCTGACTTTC.

This rearrangement joins TRBV5-1 to TRBJ2-1, with D unclear. The ends were cut back, 2 bases at V and 9 bases at J, with 12 bases in the middle. The CDR3 is 13 residues long. In germline, CDR1 is SGHRS, CDR2 YFSETQ. CDR3 sequence (DNA): TGCGCCAGCAGCTTAAATCTAGTGGCTGAGCAGTTCTTC. It is translated as CASSLNLVAEQFF.

This sequence joins TRBV5-4 and TRBJ2-2; D possibly uses TRBD1 or TRBD2 (6 bases each). Germline V CDR1 and CDR2: SGHNT, YYREEE (reference sequence). This CDR3 spans 16 amino acids. V dropped 6 bases and J dropped 0 bases, with 15 bases sitting between them. DNA of the CDR3: TGTGCCAGCAACGAAGGGGGAGGAACGAACACCGGGGAGCTGTTTTTT. Residues: CASNEGGGTNTGELFF. Supplemented by reference TRBV5-4 and TRBJ2-2, the full variable domain reads ETGVTQSPTHLIKTRGQQVTLRCSSQSGHNTVSWYQQALGQGPQFIFQYYREEENGRGNFPPRFSGLQFPNYSSELNVNALELDDSALYLCASNEGGGTNTGELFFGEGSRLTVL.

The chain carries TRBV6-5 and TRBJ1-2; the D is unclear. Per the germline V gene, CDR1 is MNHEY and CDR2 is SVGAGI. The V gene lost 2 bases and the J gene lost 4 bases, with 8 bases spanning the gap. The CDR3 length is 13 residues. CDR3 nucleotides: TGTGCCAGCAGTTACCGGCAGGCCTATGGCTACACCTTC. As protein: CASSYRQAYGYTF.

The chain links TRBV28 to TRBJ2-5, with TRBD2 matching over 7 bases. Germline assignment: CDR1 MDHEN and CDR2 SYDVKM. The CDR3 loop spans 13 amino acids. V shed 2 bases, J shed 5 bases, and the junction held 2 bases outside the gene matches. The CDR3, as DNA: TGTGCCAGCAGTTTACACGGGAGGGAGACCCAGTACTTC. This codes for CASSLHGRETQYF.

This rearrangement joins TRBV6-5 to TRBJ1-2, with D unresolved. The V gene lost 6 bases and the J gene lost 10 bases, with 18 bases spanning the gap. The CDR3 length is 13 residues. CDR1 is MNHEY, CDR2 SVGAGI, per germline. The CDR3 protein is CASSTDGIGAYTF. Written as DNA, the CDR3 is TGTGCCAGCAGCACCGACGGGATCGGTGCCTACACCTTC.

The chain uses TRBV29-1 and TRBJ2-1, with TRBD2 as a possible D gene (6 bases). Per the germline V gene, CDR1 is SQVTM and CDR2 is ANQGSEA. Trimming left V 1 base short and J 4 bases short, with 14 bases between. CDR3 length: 15 amino acids. The CDR3 sequence is CSVEAKAGRYNEQFF. The CDR3 DNA sequence: TGCAGCGTTGAAGCAAAGGCGGGAAGGTACAATGAGCAGTTCTTC.

The chain links TRBV7-9 to TRBJ2-7; D call uncertain. The germline V gene has CDR1 SEHNR and CDR2 FQNEAQ (reference sequence). Trimming shortened V by 2 bases and J by 0 bases, and 8 bases separated the two germline ends. There are 14 residues in the CDR3. This CDR3 is CASSLSGVSYEQYF. CDR3 DNA sequence: TGTGCCAGCAGCTTAAGTGGAGTCTCCTACGAGCAGTACTTC.

The chain carries TRBV19 and TRBJ2-1, with 12 bases fitting TRBD2. The length of the CDR3 is 18 residues. V shed 3 bases, J shed 6 bases, and the junction held 12 bases outside the gene matches. Germline-derived CDR1 and CDR2 are LNHDA and SQIVND (reference sequence). In nucleotides, the CDR3 is TGTGCCAGTAGTATTAAAGCTGCAGGACTAGCGGGGACCAATGAGCAGTTCTTC. Its protein is CASSIKAAGLAGTNEQFF.

The chain recombines TRBV4-1 with TRBJ2-7, with TRBD2 as a possible D gene (6 bases). CDR1 is MGHRA, CDR2 YSYEKL, per germline. Trimming shortened V by 6 bases and J by 2 bases, and 14 bases separated the two germline ends. CDR3 size: 14 residues. The CDR3 DNA reads TGCGCCAGCAGTCAGAGCGGGCTGCCCTACGAGCAGTACTTC. Protein: CASSQSGLPYEQYF.

This chain links TRBV10-3 with TRBJ2-3; 7 bases match TRBD2. V trimming: 4 bases; J trimming: 4 bases; junction bases outside the gene matches: 8. Germline V gene lookup returns CDR1 ENHRY and CDR2 SYGVKD. This CDR3 is 15 amino acids long. The CDR3 bases are TGTGCCATCAGTGTAAGGGAGGGAGTTGCAGATACGCAGTATTTT. Protein: CAISVREGVADTQYF.

This chain uses TRBV25-1 with TRBJ2-1; possibly TRBD1 or TRBD2 for D (5 bases each). The CDR3 spans 11 residues. Germline CDR1 MGHDK, CDR2 SYGVNS. V lost 4 bases to trimming and J lost 9 bases, with 7 bases between them. In nucleotides, the CDR3 is TGTGCCAGCAGTGGGGGGTTTGAGCAGTTCTTC. This sequence encodes CASSGGFEQFF.

The CDR3 DNA sequence: TGTGCCAGCAGACTAGCGGGAGTTAAAAATGAGCAGTTCTTC. This sequence encodes CASRLAGVKNEQFF. The rearrangement links TRBV25-1 to TRBJ2-1; 11 bases agree with TRBD2. The CDR3 covers 14 residues. Germline V CDR1 and CDR2: MGHDK, SYGVNS. V dropped 6 bases and J dropped 7; count of bases not matched to a gene: 5.

The chain has TRBV9 and TRBJ2-7, with D unclear. The germline gives CDR1 SGDLS, CDR2 YYNGEE. V shed 5 bases and J shed 0 bases, with 15 bases lying between them. CDR3 length equals 15 residues. The CDR3 region has the DNA TGTGCCAGCAGTTTAGGATTCTACGACTCCTACGAGCAGTACTTC. Translating it yields CASSLGFYDSYEQYF. Full variable domain (rest looked up from reference TRBV9 and TRBJ2-7): DSGVTQTPKHLITATGQRVTLRCSPRSGDLSVYWYQQSLDQGLQFLIQYYNGEERAKGNILERFSAQQFPDLHSELNLSSLELGDSALYFCASSLGFYDSYEQYFGPGTRLTVT.

This chain connects TRBV29-1 to TRBJ2-3; no definite D call. The CDR3 has 13 amino acids. CDR1 SQVTM and CDR2 ANQGSEA come from the germline V gene. V was shortened by 6 bases and J by 0 bases, with 10 bases between the two germline ends. CDR3 sequence reads: CSVDGSSTDTQYF. CDR3 coding DNA: TGCAGCGTAGACGGTTCTAGCACAGATACGCAGTATTTT.

The genes are TRBV19 and TRBJ2-7, with 9 positions matching TRBD1. The germline V gene encodes CDR1 LNHDA and CDR2 SQIVND (reference sequence). The CDR3 loop spans 17 amino acids. The J segment lost 2 bases and the V segment lost 0 bases, leaving 8 bases of the junction unmatched. The CDR3 is CASSIESPGQGTYEQYF. CDR3 sequence (DNA): TGTGCCAGTAGTATAGAGTCCCCGGGACAGGGTACCTACGAGCAGTACTTC.

The chain carries TRBV5-1 and TRBJ1-2; 7 nucleotides match TRBD1. Trimming removed 4 bases from V and 5 bases from J; junction bases left unmatched: 8. The CDR3 sequence is 14 residues long. CDR1 and CDR2 from the germline V gene are SGHRS and YFSETQ. The CDR3 coding sequence is TGCGCCAGCAGCATCGTGGGACAGAGTTATGGCTACACCTTC. Translated, it gives CASSIVGQSYGYTF.

This clone was picked up one time. V and J are TRBV6-5 and TRBJ1-1; no firm D call. Trimming cost V 0 bases and J 7 bases, with 9 bases left between them. CDR1 and CDR2 (germline): MNHEY, SVGAGI. The CDR3 extends over 13 amino acids. CDR3 in DNA: TGTGCCAGCAGTTACTCACCGGCAGTTGAAGCTTTCTTT. As protein: CASSYSPAVEAFF.

The CDR3 sequence: CASSAGRNYGYTF. As DNA, the CDR3 is TGTGCCAGCAGTGCAGGACGGAACTATGGCTACACCTTC. J is TRBJ1-2 and V is TRBV7-2; D uncertain. Trimming removed 6 bases from V and 2 bases from J, with 10 bases in between. Germline CDR1 and CDR2: SGHTA and FQGNSA. This CDR3 has 13 residues.

This clone was recorded once. The V gene is TRBV19, the J gene TRBJ2-5; TRBD1 matches at 9 bases. CDR1 is LNHDA, CDR2 SQIVND, per germline (reference sequence). There are 15 residues in the CDR3. J was trimmed by 5 bases and V by 3 bases; bases with no gene match: 7. This chain's CDR3 is CASSILWTGEETQYF. The CDR3 DNA sequence: TGTGCCAGTAGTATCTTGTGGACAGGGGAGGAGACCCAGTACTTC. The complete variable domain, with remaining parts taken from reference TRBV19 and TRBJ2-5, reads DGGITQSPKYLFRKEGQNVTLSCEQNLNHDAMYWYRQDPGQGLRLIYYSQIVNDFQKGDIAEGYSVSREKKESFPLTVTSAQKNPTAFYLCASSILWTGEETQYFGPGTRLLVL.